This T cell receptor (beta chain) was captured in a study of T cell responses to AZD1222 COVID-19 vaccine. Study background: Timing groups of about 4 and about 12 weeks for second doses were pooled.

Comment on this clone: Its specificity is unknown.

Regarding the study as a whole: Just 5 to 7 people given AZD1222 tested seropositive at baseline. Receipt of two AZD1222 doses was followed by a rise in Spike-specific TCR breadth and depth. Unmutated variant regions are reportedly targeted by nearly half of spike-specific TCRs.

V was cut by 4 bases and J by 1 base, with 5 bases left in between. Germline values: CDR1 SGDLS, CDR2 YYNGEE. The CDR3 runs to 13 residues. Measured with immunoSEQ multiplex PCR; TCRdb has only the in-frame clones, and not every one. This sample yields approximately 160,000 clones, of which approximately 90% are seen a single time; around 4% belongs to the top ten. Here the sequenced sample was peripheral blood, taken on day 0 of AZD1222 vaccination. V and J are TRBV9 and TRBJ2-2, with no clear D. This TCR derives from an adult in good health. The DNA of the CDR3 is TGTGCCAGCAGCCTCATGAACACCGGGGAGCTGTTTTTT. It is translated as CASSLMNTGELFF.